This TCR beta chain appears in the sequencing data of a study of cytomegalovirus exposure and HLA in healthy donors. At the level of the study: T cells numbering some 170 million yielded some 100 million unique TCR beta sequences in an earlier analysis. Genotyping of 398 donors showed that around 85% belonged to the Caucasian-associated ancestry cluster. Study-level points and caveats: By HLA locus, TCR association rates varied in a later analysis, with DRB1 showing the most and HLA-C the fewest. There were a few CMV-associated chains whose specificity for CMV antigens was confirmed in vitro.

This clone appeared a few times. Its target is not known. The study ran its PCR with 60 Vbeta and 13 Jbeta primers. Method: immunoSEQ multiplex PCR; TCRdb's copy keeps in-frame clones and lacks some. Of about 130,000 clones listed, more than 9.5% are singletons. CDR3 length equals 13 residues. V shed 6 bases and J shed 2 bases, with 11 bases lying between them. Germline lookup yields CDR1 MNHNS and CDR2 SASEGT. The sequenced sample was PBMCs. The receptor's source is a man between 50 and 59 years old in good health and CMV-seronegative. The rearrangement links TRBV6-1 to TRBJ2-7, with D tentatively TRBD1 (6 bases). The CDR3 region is CASSRDNTYEQYF. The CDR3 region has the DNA TGTGCCAGCAGCCGGGACAACACCTACGAGCAGTACTTC.